The following is a TCR beta chain sequence with its context. CDR3 length: 14 residues. Germline V gene sequence: CDR1 MGHRA, CDR2 YSYEKL. V lost 4 bases and J 1 base, leaving 10 bases between the germline ends. The sample belongs to a study of blood T cell repertoires in COVID-19. Study-level information: The analysed material was cDNA or gDNA that came from T cells, B-cell-depleted T cells, or PBMCs.

Seattle patients were enrolled during active infection and followed longitudinally. Method: immunoSEQ multiplex PCR; TCRdb's copy keeps in-frame clones and lacks some. Of 150,000 or so clones in the sample, around 87% were seen once. Sequenced sample: peripheral blood. The sequence derives from a man aged 55 to 70 with COVID-19, enrolled during active disease. The chain links TRBV4-1 to TRBJ1-1; no clear D gene. Here the CDR3 reads CASSLQTRNTEAFF. The CDR3 DNA sequence: TGCGCCAGCAGCCTACAGACAAGGAACACTGAAGCTTTCTTT.